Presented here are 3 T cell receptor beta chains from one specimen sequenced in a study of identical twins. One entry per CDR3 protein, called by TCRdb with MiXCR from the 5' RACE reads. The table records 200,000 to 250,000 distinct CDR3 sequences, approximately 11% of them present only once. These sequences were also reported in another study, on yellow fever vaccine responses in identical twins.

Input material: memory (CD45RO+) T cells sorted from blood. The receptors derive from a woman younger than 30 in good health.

The DNA for the CDR3 is TGTGCCAGCAGTCAAACGACTAGCGCCTTGTACGAGCAGTACTTC. This gives the protein CASSQTTSALYEQYF. This chain links TRBV3-1 with TRBJ2-7; 8 bases line up with TRBD2. This CDR3 contains 15 residues. Losses at the gene ends were 6 bases for V and 4 bases for J; bases not matched to a gene: 11. Germline CDR1 reads LGHDT; CDR2 reads YNNKEL (reference sequence).

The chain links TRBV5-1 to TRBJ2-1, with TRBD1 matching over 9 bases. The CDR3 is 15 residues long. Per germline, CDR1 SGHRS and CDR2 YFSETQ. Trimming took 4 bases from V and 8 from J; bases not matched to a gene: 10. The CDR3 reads CASSIIGQGLDEQFF. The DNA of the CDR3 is TGCGCCAGCAGCATCATAGGACAGGGGCTTGATGAGCAGTTCTTC.

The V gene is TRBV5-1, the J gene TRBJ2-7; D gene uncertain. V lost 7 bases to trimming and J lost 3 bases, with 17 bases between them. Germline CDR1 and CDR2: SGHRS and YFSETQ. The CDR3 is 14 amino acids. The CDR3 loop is CASRTTGTFYEQYF. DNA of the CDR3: TGCGCCAGCCGAACCACGGGCACATTCTACGAGCAGTACTTC. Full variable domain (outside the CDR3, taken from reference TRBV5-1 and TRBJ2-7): KAGVTQTPRYLIKTRGQQVTLSCSPISGHRSVSWYQQTPGQGLQFLFEYFSETQRNKGNFPGRFSGRQFSNSRSEMNVSTLELGDSALYLCASRTTGTFYEQYFGPGTRLTVT.